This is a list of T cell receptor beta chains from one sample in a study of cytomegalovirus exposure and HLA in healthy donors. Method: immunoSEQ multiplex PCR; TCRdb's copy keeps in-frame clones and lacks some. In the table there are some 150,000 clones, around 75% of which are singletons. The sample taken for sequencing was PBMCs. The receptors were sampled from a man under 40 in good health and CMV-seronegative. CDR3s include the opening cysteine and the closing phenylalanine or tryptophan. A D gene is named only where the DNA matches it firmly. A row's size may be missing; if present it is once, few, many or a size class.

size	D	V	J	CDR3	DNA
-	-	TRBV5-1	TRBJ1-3	CASRDISSGNTIYF	TGCGCCAGTCGGGACATCAGCTCTGGAAACACCATATATTTT
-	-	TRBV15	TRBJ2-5	CATSRGQIQETQYF	TGTGCCACCAGCAGAGGACAGATCCAAGAGACCCAGTACTTC
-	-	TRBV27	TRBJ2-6	CASSRSSGANVLTF	TGTGCCAGCAGTCGCAGCTCTGGGGCCAACGTCCTGACTTTC
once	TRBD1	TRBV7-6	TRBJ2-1	CASSSVGQGGGEQFF	TGTGCCAGCAGCTCAGTGGGACAGGGTGGGGGTGAGCAGTTCTTC
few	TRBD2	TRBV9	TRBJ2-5	CASSPRDYTETQYF	TGTGCCAGCAGCCCCCGGGACTACACGGAGACCCAGTACTTC
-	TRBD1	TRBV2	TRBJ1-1	CASGGQGYTEAFF	TGTGCCAGCGGTGGACAGGGTTACACTGAAGCTTTCTTT
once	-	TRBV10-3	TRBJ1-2	CATSTNDPGGYGYTF	TGTGCCACCAGTACAAATGACCCAGGAGGCTATGGCTACACCTTC
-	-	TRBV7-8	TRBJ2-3	CASSLLRRRVGATDTQYF	TGTGCCAGCAGCTTACTCAGACGGCGGGTGGGAGCCACAGATACGCAGTATTTT
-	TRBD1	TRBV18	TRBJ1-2	CASSPLVGQEVDYGYTF	TGTGCCAGCTCACCACTTGTCGGACAGGAGGTGGACTATGGCTACACCTTC
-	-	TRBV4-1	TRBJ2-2	CASSQLLNTGELFF	TGCGCCAGCAGCCAACTACTAAACACCGGGGAGCTGTTTTTT
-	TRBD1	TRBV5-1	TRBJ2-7	CASSVGQSYEQYF	TGCGCCAGCAGCGTGGGACAGTCCTACGAGCAGTACTTC
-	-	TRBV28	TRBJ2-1	CASRAGQYNEQFF	TGTGCCAGCAGGGCAGGGCAGTACAATGAGCAGTTCTTC
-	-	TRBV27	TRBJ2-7	CASSSQGPTYEQYF	TGTGCCAGCAGTTCACAGGGACCGACCTACGAGCAGTACTTC
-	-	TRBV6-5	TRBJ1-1	CASSYGPRGLQTEAFF	TGTGCCAGCAGTTACGGTCCTCGAGGCCTCCAAACTGAAGCTTTCTTT
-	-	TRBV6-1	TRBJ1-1	CASSMRGRTEAFF	TGTGCCAGCAGTATGCGGGGGAGGACTGAAGCTTTCTTT
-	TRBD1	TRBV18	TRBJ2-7	CASSPGTGGEYEQYF	TGTGCCAGCTCACCTGGGACAGGGGGCGAATATGAGCAGTACTTC
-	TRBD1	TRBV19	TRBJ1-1	CASTQRVADRAPEAFF	TGTGCCAGTACCCAACGGGTTGCGGACAGGGCCCCTGAAGCTTTCTTT
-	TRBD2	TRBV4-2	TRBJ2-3	CASSPRVVAGSTDTQYF	TGTGCCAGCAGCCCCCGAGTCGTAGCGGGGAGCACAGATACGCAGTATTTT
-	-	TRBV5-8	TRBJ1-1	CASSFGQNTEAFF	TGTGCCAGCAGCTTTGGACAGAACACTGAAGCTTTCTTT
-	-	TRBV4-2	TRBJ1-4	CASSQVGQGAEKLFF	TGTGCCAGCAGCCAAGTGGGTCAGGGTGCCGAAAAACTGTTTTTT
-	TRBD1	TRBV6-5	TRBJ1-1	CASATGVNTEAFF	TGTGCCAGCGCCACAGGGGTGAACACTGAAGCTTTCTTT
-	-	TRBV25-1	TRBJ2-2	CASSELTRNTGELFF	TGTGCCAGCAGTGAATTGACAAGAAACACCGGGGAGCTGTTTTTT
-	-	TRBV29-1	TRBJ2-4	CSAHIAVGSQYF	TGCAGCGCCCACATTGCCGTGGGCAGTCAGTACTTC
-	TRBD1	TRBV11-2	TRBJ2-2	CASSRQGATGELFF	TGTGCCAGCAGCCGGCAGGGGGCGACCGGGGAGCTGTTTTTT
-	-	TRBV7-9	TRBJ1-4	CASSQSHRLFF	TGTGCCAGCAGCCAGTCCCACAGGCTGTTTTTT
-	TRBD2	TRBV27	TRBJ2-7	CASSFFSGRSSYEQYF	TGTGCCAGCAGTTTCTTTAGCGGGAGGAGCTCCTACGAGCAGTACTTC
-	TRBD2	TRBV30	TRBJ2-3	CAWSPSGRMQYF	TGTGCCTGGAGCCCTAGCGGGAGAATGCAGTATTTT
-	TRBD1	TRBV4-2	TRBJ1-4	CASSQDGTGADYEKLFF	TGTGCCAGCAGCCAAGATGGAACAGGGGCCGACTATGAAAAACTGTTTTTT
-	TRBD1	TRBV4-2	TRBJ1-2	CASSQGTGQGAWGYTF	TGTGCCAGCAGCCAAGGGACGGGACAGGGGGCGTGGGGCTACACCTTC
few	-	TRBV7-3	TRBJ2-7	CASSLTGAYEQYF	TGTGCCAGCAGCTTAACAGGGGCATACGAGCAGTACTTC
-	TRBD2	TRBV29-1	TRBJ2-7	CSVDAPASGSYEQYF	TGCAGCGTTGATGCCCCGGCAAGCGGGAGCTACGAGCAGTACTTC
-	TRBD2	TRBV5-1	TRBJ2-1	CASSLSRREGNEQFF	TGCGCCAGCAGCTTGTCGCGGCGGGAGGGTAATGAGCAGTTCTTC
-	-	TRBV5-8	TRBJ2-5	CASSLSGRGRGKETQYF	TGTGCCAGCAGCTTGTCGGGAAGAGGACGGGGAAAAGAGACCCAGTACTTC
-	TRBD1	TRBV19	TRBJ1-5	CASSGQGEYQPQHF	TGTGCCAGTAGTGGACAGGGAGAGTATCAGCCCCAGCATTTT
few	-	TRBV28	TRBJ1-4	CASSGRDSTNEKLFF	TGTGCCAGCAGTGGCCGGGATTCAACTAATGAAAAACTGTTTTTT
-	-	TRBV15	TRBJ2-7	CATSTRLEAYEQYF	TGTGCCACCAGCACAAGACTGGAGGCCTACGAGCAGTACTTC
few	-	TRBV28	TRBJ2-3	CASSPNANFYTDTQYF	TGTGCCAGCAGTCCCAACGCCAACTTCTACACAGATACGCAGTATTTT
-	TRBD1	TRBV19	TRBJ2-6	CASTGTGIRNSGANVLTF	TGTGCCAGTACAGGGACAGGGATCCGAAACTCTGGGGCCAACGTCCTGACTTTC
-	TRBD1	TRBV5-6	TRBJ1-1	CASSFGTVTSEAFF	TGTGCCAGCAGCTTTGGGACAGTAACTTCTGAAGCTTTCTTT
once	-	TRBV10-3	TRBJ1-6	CAISDPLDSYSPLHF	TGTGCCATCAGTGACCCCCTGGACAGCTATTCACCCCTCCACTTT
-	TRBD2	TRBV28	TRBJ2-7	CASSITSSGSSYEQYF	TGTGCCAGCAGTATTACCTCTAGCGGGAGCTCCTACGAGCAGTACTTC
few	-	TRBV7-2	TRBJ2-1	CASSLHPGRYEQFF	TGTGCCAGCAGCCTTCATCCAGGGAGGTATGAGCAGTTCTTC
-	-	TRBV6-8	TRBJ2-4	CARQEGDRNSQYF	TGTGCCAGGCAGGAGGGGGACAGAAACAGTCAGTACTTC
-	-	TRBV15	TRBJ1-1	CATSRDEGAEAFF	TGTGCCACCAGCAGAGACGAGGGAGCTGAAGCTTTCTTT
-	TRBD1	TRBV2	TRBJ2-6	CASRRGDRGLGGANGLTF	TGTGCCAGCAGGAGGGGAGACAGGGGGCTAGGTGGGGCCAACGGCCTGACTTTC
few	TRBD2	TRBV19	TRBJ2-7	CASEDCPGGLPPPTRPPYEQYF	TGTGCCAGTGAGGACTGCCCGGGGGGATTACCCCCCCCCACTCGCCCTCCATACGAGCAGTACTTC
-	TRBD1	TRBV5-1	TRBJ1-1	CASSEQGAGTEAFF	TGCGCCAGCAGCGAGCAGGGGGCGGGCACTGAAGCTTTCTTT
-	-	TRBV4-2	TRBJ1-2	CASSQAGWVGYTF	TGTGCCAGCAGCCAGGCAGGGTGGGTTGGCTACACCTTC
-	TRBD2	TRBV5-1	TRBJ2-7	CASSFLGNVGGPLYEQYF	TGCGCCAGCAGCTTCCTTGGTAACGTGGGAGGGCCGCTGTACGAGCAGTACTTC
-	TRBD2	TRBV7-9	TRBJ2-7	CASSPQLAGDYEQYF	TGTGCCAGCAGCCCCCAACTAGCGGGGGATTACGAGCAGTACTTC
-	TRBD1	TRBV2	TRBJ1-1	CASSENRGFVAEAFF	TGTGCCAGCAGTGAGAACAGGGGTTTCGTCGCTGAAGCTTTCTTT
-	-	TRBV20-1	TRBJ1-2	CSAKRNYGYTF	TGCAGTGCTAAGCGCAACTATGGCTACACCTTC
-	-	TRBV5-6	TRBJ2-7	CASSWATGPEQYF	TGTGCCAGCAGCTGGGCGACAGGACCCGAGCAGTACTTC
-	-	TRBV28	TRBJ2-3	CASSLRADTQYF	TGTGCCAGCAGCTTACGGGCAGATACGCAGTATTTT
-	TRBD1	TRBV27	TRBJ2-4	CASSLDPGTGSNIQYF	TGTGCCAGCAGTCTGGACCCCGGGACAGGGTCAAACATTCAGTACTTC
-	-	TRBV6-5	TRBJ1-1	CASTVRYRGTEAFF	TGTGCCAGCACCGTGAGGTACCGGGGGACTGAAGCTTTCTTT
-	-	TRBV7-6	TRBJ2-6	CASSQSGTILSGANGLTF	TGTGCCAGCAGCCAGAGCGGGACAATTCTCTCTGGGGCCAACGGCCTGACTTTC
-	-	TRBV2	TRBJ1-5	CASSEGRGTQPQHF	TGTGCCAGCAGTGAAGGCAGGGGCACTCAGCCCCAGCATTTT
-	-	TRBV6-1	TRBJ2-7	CASSLRSQGTYEQYF	TGTGCCAGCAGTTTAAGGTCACAGGGAACCTACGAGCAGTACTTC